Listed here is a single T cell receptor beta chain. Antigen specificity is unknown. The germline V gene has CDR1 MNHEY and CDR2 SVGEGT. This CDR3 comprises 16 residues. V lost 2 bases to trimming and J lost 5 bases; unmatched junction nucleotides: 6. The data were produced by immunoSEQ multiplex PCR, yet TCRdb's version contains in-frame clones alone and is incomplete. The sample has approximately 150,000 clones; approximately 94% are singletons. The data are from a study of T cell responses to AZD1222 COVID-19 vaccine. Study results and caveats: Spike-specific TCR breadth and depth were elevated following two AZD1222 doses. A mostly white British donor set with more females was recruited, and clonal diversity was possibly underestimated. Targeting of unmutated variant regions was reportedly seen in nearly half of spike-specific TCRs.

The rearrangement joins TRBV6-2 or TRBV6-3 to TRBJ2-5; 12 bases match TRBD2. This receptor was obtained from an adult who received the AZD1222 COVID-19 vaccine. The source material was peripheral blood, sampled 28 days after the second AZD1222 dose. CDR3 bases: TGTGCCAGCAGTTACCTAGCGGGAGGGCCCCGGGAGACCCAGTACTTC. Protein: CASSYLAGGPRETQYF.